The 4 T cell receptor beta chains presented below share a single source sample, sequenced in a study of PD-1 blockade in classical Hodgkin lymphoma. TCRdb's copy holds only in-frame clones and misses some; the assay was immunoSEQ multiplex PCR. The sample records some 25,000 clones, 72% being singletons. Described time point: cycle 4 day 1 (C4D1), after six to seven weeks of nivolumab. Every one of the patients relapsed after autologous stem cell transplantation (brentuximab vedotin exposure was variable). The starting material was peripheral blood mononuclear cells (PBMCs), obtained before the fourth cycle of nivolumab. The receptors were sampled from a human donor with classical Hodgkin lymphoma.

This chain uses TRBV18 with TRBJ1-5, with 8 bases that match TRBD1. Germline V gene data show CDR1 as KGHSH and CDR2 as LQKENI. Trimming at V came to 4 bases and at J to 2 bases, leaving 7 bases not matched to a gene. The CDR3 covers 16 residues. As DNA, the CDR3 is TGTGCCAGCTCACGGGCTGGACAGGGTCGCAATCAGCCCCAGCATTTT. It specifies CASSRAGQGRNQPQHF.

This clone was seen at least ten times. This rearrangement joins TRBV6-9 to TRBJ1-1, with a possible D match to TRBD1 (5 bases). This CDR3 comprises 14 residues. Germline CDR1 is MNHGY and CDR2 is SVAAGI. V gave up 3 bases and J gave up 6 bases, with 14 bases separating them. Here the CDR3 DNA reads TGTGCCAGCAGTTACTGGGGGGAAAAAGCTGAAGCTTTCTTT. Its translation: CASSYWGEKAEAFF.

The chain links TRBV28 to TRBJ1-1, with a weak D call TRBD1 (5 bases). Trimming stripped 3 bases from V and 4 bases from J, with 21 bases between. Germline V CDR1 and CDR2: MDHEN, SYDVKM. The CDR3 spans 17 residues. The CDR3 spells CASSLGEGDSGSTEAFF. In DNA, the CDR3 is TGTGCCAGCAGTTTGGGGGAGGGTGACAGTGGGAGCACTGAAGCTTTCTTT.

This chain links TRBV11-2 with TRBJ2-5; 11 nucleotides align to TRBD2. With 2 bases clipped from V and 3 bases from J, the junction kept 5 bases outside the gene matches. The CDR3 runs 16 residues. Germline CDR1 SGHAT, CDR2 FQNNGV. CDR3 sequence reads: CASSLKSSGGKETQYF. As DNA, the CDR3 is TGTGCCAGCAGCTTAAAGTCTAGCGGGGGGAAAGAGACCCAGTACTTC.